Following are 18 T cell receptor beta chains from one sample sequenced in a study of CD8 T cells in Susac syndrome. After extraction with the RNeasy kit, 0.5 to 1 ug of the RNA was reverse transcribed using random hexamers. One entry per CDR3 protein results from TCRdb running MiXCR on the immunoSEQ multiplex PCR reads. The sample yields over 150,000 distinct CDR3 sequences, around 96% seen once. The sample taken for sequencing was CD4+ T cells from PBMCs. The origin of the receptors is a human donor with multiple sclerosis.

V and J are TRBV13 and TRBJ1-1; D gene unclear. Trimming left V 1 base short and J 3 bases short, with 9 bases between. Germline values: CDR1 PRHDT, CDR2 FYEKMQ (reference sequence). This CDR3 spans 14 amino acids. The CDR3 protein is CASSLVPPHTEAFF. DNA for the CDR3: TGTGCCAGCAGCTTAGTCCCCCCGCACACTGAAGCTTTCTTT.

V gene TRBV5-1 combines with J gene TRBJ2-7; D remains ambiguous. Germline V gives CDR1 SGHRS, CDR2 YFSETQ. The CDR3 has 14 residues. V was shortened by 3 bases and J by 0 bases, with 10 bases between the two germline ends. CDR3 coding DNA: TGCGCCAGCAGCTCCTTAGTGAGCTCCTACGAGCAGTACTTC. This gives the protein CASSSLVSSYEQYF.

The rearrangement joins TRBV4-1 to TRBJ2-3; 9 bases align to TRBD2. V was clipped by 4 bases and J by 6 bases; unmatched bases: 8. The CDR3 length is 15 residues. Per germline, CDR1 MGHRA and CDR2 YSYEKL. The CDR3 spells CASSPTAGGGDTQYF. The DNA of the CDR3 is TGCGCCAGCAGCCCTACGGCGGGAGGGGGGGATACGCAGTATTTT.

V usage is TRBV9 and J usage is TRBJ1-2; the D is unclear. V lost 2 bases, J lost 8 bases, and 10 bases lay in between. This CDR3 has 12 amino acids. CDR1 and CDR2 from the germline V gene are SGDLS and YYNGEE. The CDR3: CASSVGELGYTF. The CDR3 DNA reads TGTGCCAGCAGCGTTGGTGAGCTCGGCTACACCTTC.

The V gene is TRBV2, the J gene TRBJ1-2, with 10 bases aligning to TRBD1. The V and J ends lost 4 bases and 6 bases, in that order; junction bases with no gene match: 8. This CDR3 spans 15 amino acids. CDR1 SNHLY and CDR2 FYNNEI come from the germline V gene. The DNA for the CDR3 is TGTGCCAGCAGTGTAGCGAGGACAGGGGGTGATGGCTACACCTTC. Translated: CASSVARTGGDGYTF.

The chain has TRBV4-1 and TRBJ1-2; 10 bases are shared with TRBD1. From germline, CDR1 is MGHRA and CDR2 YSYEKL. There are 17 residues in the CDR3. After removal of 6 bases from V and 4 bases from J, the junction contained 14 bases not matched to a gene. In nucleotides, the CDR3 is TGCGCCAGCAGTCCTATACCCTCGGGACAGGGGCCCTATGGCTACACCTTC. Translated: CASSPIPSGQGPYGYTF.

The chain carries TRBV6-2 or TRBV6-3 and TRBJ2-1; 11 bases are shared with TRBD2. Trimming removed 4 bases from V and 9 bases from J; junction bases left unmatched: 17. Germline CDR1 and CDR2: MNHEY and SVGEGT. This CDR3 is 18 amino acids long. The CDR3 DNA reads TGTGCCAGCAGTTCCGGGACTAGCGGCCGTCGGGGTCGGGGTGAGCAGTTCTTC. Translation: CASSSGTSGRRGRGEQFF.

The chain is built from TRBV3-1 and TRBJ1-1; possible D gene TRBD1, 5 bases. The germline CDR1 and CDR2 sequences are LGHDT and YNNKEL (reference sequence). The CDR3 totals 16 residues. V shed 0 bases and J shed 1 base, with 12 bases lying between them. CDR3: CASSQDRGIWNTEAFF. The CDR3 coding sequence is TGTGCCAGCAGCCAAGATAGGGGCATTTGGAACACTGAAGCTTTCTTT.

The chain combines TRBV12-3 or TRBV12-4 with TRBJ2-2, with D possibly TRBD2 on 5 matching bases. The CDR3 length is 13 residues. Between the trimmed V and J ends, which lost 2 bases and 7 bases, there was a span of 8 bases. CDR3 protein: CASSLSGYGELFF. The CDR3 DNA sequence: TGTGCCAGCAGTTTATCGGGATACGGGGAGCTGTTTTTT.

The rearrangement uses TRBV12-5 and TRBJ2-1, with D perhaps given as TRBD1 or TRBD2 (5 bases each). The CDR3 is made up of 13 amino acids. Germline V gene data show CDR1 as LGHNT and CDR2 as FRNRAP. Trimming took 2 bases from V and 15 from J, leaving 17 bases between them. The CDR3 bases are TGTGCTAGTGGTTTGTATTCTGGGACCGGCGGGTTCTTC. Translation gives CASGLYSGTGGFF.

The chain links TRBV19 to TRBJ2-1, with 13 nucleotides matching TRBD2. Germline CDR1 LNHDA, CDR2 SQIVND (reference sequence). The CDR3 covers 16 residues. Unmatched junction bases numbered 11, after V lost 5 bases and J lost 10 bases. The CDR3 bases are TGTGCCAGTAGTGGGGGGACTAGCGGGATCCCAAAGGAGCAGTTCTTC. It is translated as CASSGGTSGIPKEQFF.

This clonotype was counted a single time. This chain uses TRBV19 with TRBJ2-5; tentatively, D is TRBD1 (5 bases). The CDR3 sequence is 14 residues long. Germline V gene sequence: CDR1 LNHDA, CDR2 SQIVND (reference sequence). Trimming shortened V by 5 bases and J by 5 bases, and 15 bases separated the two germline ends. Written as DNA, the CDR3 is TGTGCCAGTAGTTGGGCAGGACATCGGGAGACCCAGTACTTC. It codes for CASSWAGHRETQYF.

CDR3 sequence reads: CASSWTSGGANEQFF. In nucleotides, the CDR3 is TGCGCCAGCAGCTGGACTAGCGGGGGGGCCAATGAGCAGTTCTTC. The chain has TRBV5-1 and TRBJ2-1; 15 nucleotides match TRBD2. Germline V gene sequence: CDR1 SGHRS, CDR2 YFSETQ. CDR3 size: 15 residues. Trimming removed 3 bases from V and 6 bases from J; junction bases left unmatched: 1.

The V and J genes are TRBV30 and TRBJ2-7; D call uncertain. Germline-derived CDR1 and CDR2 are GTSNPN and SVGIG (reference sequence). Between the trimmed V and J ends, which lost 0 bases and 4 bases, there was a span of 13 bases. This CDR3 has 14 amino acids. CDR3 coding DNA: TGTGCCTGGAGTGTACGAGACGGCGGATACGAGCAGTACTTC. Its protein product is CAWSVRDGGYEQYF.

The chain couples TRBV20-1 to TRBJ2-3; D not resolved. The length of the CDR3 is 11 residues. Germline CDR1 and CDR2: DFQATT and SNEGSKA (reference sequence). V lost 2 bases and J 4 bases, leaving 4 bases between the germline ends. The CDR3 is CSARLADTQYF. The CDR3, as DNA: TGCAGTGCTAGACTCGCAGATACGCAGTATTTT.

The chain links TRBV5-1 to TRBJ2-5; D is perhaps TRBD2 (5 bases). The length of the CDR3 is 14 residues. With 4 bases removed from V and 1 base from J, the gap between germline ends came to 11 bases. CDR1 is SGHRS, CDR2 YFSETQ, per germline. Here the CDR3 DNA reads TGCGCCAGCAGCGCCTACCGGGGCCAAGAGACCCAGTACTTC. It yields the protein CASSAYRGQETQYF.

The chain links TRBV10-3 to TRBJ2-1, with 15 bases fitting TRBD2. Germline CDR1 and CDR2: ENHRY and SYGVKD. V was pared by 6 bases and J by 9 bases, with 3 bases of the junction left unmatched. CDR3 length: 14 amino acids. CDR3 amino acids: CAIRGLAGGPEQFF. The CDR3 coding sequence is TGTGCCATCAGGGGACTAGCGGGAGGACCTGAGCAGTTCTTC.

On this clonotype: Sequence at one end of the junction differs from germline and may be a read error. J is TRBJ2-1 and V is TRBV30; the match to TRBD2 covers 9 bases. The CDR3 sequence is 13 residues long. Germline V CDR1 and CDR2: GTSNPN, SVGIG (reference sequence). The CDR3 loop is CARSGGSYNEQFF. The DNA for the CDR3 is TGTGCCCGGAGCGGGGGGTCCTACAATGAGCAGTTCTTC.